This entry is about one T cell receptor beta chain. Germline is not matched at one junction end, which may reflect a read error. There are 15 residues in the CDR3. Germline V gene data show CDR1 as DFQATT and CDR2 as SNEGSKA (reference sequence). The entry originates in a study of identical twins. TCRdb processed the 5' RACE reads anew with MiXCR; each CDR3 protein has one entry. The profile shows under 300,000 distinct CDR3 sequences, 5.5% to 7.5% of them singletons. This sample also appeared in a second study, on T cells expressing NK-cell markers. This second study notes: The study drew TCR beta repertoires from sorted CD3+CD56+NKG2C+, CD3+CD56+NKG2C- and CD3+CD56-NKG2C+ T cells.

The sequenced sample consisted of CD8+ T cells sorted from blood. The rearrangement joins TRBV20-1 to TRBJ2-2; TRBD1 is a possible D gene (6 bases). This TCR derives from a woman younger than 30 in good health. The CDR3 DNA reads TGCAGTGCTAGGGACAGTCCCCCGAAAACCGGGGAGCTGTTTTTT. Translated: CSARDSPPKTGELFF.